Detailed here is one TCR beta chain. This specimen belongs to a study of monozygotic twins with inflammatory bowel disease. Using the 5' RACE reads, TCRdb records one entry per CDR3 protein without DNA. This table holds around 380,000 distinct CDR3 sequences. Each donor gave around 2.5 ml of peripheral blood. Per the germline V gene, CDR1 is DFQATT and CDR2 is SNEGSKA (reference sequence). The CDR3 spans 13 residues. Material for sequencing was blood. V and J are TRBV20-1 and TRBJ2-7; TCRdb returns TRBD1, unconfirmable since there is no DNA. The receptor comes from a human donor with ulcerative colitis or Crohn's disease, or a healthy co-twin of an affected twin (not recorded which). CDR3 sequence reads: CSAEGQGDYEQYF.